This T cell receptor (beta chain) was sequenced for a study of cytomegalovirus exposure and HLA in healthy donors (dated by TCRdb to about 2017). Concerning the study at large: In an earlier analysis of around 540 of the donors, approximately 260 Gb of sequence data and roughly 100 million unique TCR beta sequences from 150 million to 200 million T cells were reported. In a later genetic analysis, genome-wide SNP genotypes for about 55% of the roughly 700 donors were used, and that subset was treated as a discovery cohort. The study aimed to test whether cataloging public T cell receptors could reveal signatures of past pathogen exposure. Rather than using new phenotypic data, the later analysis identified candidate immune exposures from TCR beta sequences and from how often those sequences occurred across donors. On average, approximately 250,000 unique TCR beta nucleotide sequences were sequenced per donor among about 400 genotyped donors of the cohort, with approximately 18% of those sequences being non-productive. A later analysis re-examined previously published TCR beta repertoires from just over 650 donors and added high-resolution HLA genotyping to investigate patterns of TCR occurrence. Of the roughly 410 genotyped donors, 65% to 90% were placed in the genetic ancestry cluster associated with self-reported Caucasian donors. The number of donors typed differed by locus, with about 629-640 for A, B, C, DRB1 and DQB1, roughly 520 for DQA1, 600 to 610 for DPA1, and around 460 for DPB1. A separate validation cohort of about 110 different subjects was used in addition to the roughly 670-subject first cohort. Alongside the repertoire data, information on donor age, sex, ethnicity and CMV serostatus was compiled. In an earlier analysis of a few hundred of the donors, high-throughput TCR beta sequencing was used to judge whether each TCR beta V gene segment behaved as functional or pseudogenic. Every repertoire in the discovery cohort had been generated on one and the same sequencing platform. Class I and class II HLA loci were covered by the typing at four-digit resolution. High-throughput TCR immunosequencing, statistical association of individual TCRs with disease status, and machine learning were combined to predict cytomegalovirus infection status. Roughly five DR-DQ haplotypes were treated as single units for association and clustering because of strong linkage in the cohort. About 320 gigabases of sequencing data and roughly 90 million unique TCR sequences were included in an early release covering about 700 HLA-typed donors. Using immunosequencing, the study profiled T cell repertoires from 550 to 750 subjects and related those repertoires to cytomegalovirus serostatus. On the study overall, not on this receptor specifically: Sequencing depth was assumed to be roughly uniform across donors in the presence/absence analyses, though that assumption may not hold. Only TCR beta chains were sequenced in this cohort, and the absence of alpha or paired-chain data limited detectable features. According to a later analysis, most CMV-associated TCR beta chains appeared to be HLA-restricted, and the HLA associations seemed to be driven largely by CMV exposure. Because counts were too low, 15 or so rarely observed V segments, including chromosome 9 orphons, were excluded from the earlier analysis of about 500 of the donors. The sequencing pipeline was judged likely to have produced a cluster of highly shared sequence variants as a technical artifact. Because some donors lacked HLA typing at each locus, the association tests relied only on the typed subset. According to the authors, the approach could potentially be generalized to other disease states and immunological phenotypes. The study listed 164 TCR beta chains as associated with cytomegalovirus. In a later analysis, the rate of TCR association differed among HLA loci, with DRB1 alleles having the most associated TCRs and HLA-C alleles having the fewest. A later analysis found that HLA-associated TCR beta chains were more clonally expanded and had lower generation probabilities than equally common non-associated chains. Linkage disequilibrium might explain the correlated functional status among segregating V segments, but an unknown experimental factor could not be ruled out. Specific HLA alleles were associated with over 15,000 TCR beta sequences at a false discovery rate of 0.05 in a later analysis. According to a later genetic analysis, donors in an Asian-associated ancestry cluster had fewer N-insertions in productive TCRs than the approximately 670-donor mean. A further reported finding was that TCR beta sequences accurately predicted the HLA-A and HLA-B alleles for most subjects in the first cohort. Assigning TCR associations to individual alleles was difficult when HLA alleles, especially DR and DQ, strongly co-occurred. Some IMGT-functional V segments, including TRBV6-2 and TRBV6-3, could not be distinguished by the 87-base-pair reads and were therefore excluded. In both the original and validation cohorts, the classifier was reported to diagnose cytomegalovirus status with high specificity and sensitivity. For the cohort, immune exposure information was limited to CMV serostatus. A later analysis reported that several top co-occurrence clusters appeared linked to parvovirus B19, influenza, CMV and Epstein-Barr virus. An association between a missense DCLRE1C variant and V-gene and J-gene trimming of TCR beta chains was found in a later genetic analysis and replicated in an independent cohort. Across donors, most TCR sequences were observed very rarely, whereas some public TCRs were present in many individuals. Broadly in line with IMGT annotations, most TCR beta V segments showed up in productive rearrangements about 87% or about 30% of the time in an earlier analysis of 450 to 600 of the donors. Three of the identified cytomegalovirus-associated TCR beta chains were confirmed in vitro to be specific for cytomegalovirus antigens.

On this clone itself: The antigen this receptor binds is unknown.

CDR1 GTSNPN and CDR2 SVGIG are derived from the germline V gene (reference sequence). Inclusive of the bounding cysteine and phenylalanine, the CDR3 is 15 residues long. Just CDR3 DNA is preserved here, 45 bases in frame from base 1. The junction carries 19 bases between V and J, which are trimmed by 5 bases and 5 bases respectively. The cohort comprised hundreds of healthy bone marrow donors. At the time of sampling, all cohort members were nominally healthy, though unrecorded immune exposures were likely present. The donor was CMV seronegative and was included in the group of over 300 seronegative cohort members. A peripheral blood sample was collected from each donor, and TCR beta sequencing was performed on peripheral blood mononuclear cells. Genomic DNA was extracted from the blood cell samples with the Qiagen DNeasy Blood Extraction Kit. Libraries were made using the immunoSEQ multiplex PCR assay. For the multiplex PCR, a mixture combining 60 forward primers for TCR Vbeta segments and 13 reverse primers for TCR Jbeta segments was used. Amplification of the CDR3 region of rearranged TCR beta genes was performed with a multiplex PCR assay on genomic DNA. On the Illumina HiSeq System, the amplified TCR beta libraries were sequenced as 87-base-pair reads. On the authors' methods: A later analysis tallied approximately 87 million unique TCR beta chains across the 650 to 750 repertoires, and approximately 9.9 million of those chains were shared by two or more donors. A nearest-neighbor algorithm error-corrected the raw reads and collapsed the reads into unique sequences, merging closely related sequences to remove PCR and sequencing errors. CDR3 sequences were aligned to IMGT reference sequences to assign V, D and J gene segments. Each retained sequence needed at least a six-nucleotide match to both a V gene segment and a J gene segment. A rearrangement counted as productive if the CDR3 had no stop codons and remained in frame with V and J, and every other rearrangement counted as non-productive. Following IMGT convention, CDR3 was defined as the stretch from the second conserved V-encoded cysteine to the conserved J-encoded phenylalanine. The earlier analysis of about 590 of the donors excluded sequences that lacked an unambiguous match to a single V gene segment. In an earlier analysis of some 590 of the donors, V segments were called functional above 56.7% productive rearrangements and were called segregating when the between-donor standard deviation exceeded 5%. A statistical classification framework was developed to diagnose cytomegalovirus status using the catalog of TCR beta chain sequences. A later analysis assigned V and J genes by comparing TCR nucleotide sequences with IMGT/GENE-DB human TR gene sequences. Using the TCRdist pipeline, a later analysis assigned CDR3 sequences along with most-parsimonious VDJ recombination scenarios. A later analysis defined each TCR beta chain by its CDR3 amino acid sequence plus V-gene family, and excluded reads lacking a unique V-gene family. In a later analysis, nearly 600 highly shared, low-generation-probability nucleotide sequences were removed to address suspected cross-contamination and a sequencing artifact. In a later analysis, a clonal expansion index for each public chain was calculated from normalized within-repertoire ranks of inferred template counts. Generation probabilities in a later analysis came from a VDJ recombination model fitted to out-of-frame rearrangements, and those results were checked against IGoR. In a later analysis, TCR-TCR, TCR-HLA and TCR-CMV co-occurrence was scored with hypergeometric tests, and a repertoire-size bias correction was applied to TCR pairs. In a later analysis, false discovery rates were estimated by permuting HLA or CMV assignments 20 times. A later analysis grouped co-occurring TCRs with DBSCAN, adding TCRdist sequence similarity when clustering within HLA-allele-positive subsets. Co-occurrence clustering excluded repertoires with fewer than 30,000 or more than 120,000 public chains, plus five with anomalous nucleotide sharing. Imported from immuneACCESS, the table was reduced by TCRdb to in-frame sequences with V and J called. These copies leave out some clones; in studies compared against another copy, an unresolved V gene accounts for under half, and the cause of the remainder is not known. The DNA was the basis for D and trimming; V, J and clone size are from that table. This sample's records show some 120,000 clones. The top ten clonotypes cover roughly 0.94% of the sample.

What was sequenced was PBMCs. The receptor was derived from a man younger than 35 in good health and CMV-seronegative. The sequence joins TRBV30 to TRBJ2-4, and TRBD1 may be the D gene, going by 7 matching bases. The bases read TGTGCCTGGGCGGGACGAGGGGGCGTTCAAAACATTCAGTACTTC. Translated, this is CAWAGRGGVQNIQYF.